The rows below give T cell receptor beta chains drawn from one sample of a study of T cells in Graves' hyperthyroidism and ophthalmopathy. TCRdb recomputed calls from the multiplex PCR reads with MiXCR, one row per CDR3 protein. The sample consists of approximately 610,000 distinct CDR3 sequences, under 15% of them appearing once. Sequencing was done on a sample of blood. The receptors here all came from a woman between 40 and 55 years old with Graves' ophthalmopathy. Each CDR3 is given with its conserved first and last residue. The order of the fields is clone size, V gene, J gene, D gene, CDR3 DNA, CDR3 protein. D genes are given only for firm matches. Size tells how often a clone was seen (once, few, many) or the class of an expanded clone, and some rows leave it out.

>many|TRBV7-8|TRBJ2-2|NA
TGTGCCAGCAGCTTAGGAGCGGTAGCGGACACCGGGGAGCTGTTTTTT
CASSLGAVADTGELFF
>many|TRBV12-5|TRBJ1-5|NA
TGTGCTAGTGGTTTCGACCGCAATCAGCCCCAGCATTTT
CASGFDRNQPQHF
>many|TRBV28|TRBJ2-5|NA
TGTGCCAGCAGTATGACGAAGCAAGAGACCCAGTACTTC
CASSMTKQETQYF
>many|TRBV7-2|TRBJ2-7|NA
TGTGCCAGCAGCCGGGGTTGGAGCGCTGAGCAGTACTTC
CASSRGWSAEQYF
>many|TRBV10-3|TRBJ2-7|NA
TGTGCCATCAGTGAGTCCCCGGGACCCAGTTACGAGCAGTACTTC
CAISESPGPSYEQYF
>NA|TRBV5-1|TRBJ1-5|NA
TGCGCCAGCAGCTTGGATTATACAGGGAGTCAGCCCCAGCATTTT
CASSLDYTGSQPQHF
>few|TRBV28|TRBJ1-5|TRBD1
TGTGTCACCGGGGCCGGGCAGGGGGTTTTCTATCAGCCCCAGCATTTT
CVTGAGQGVFYQPQHF
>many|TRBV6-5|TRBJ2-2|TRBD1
TGTGCCAGCAGTTACTCGGGACAGAGCTTTTTT
CASSYSGQSFF
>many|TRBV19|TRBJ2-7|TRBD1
TGTGCCAGTAGTAGGGACAGCGCCTACGAGCAGTACTTC
CASSRDSAYEQYF
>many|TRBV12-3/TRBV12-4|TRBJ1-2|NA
TGTGCCAGCAGTTTAGGCCAGGGGAGCTATGGCTACACCTTC
CASSLGQGSYGYTF
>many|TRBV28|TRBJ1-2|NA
NA
CASSSSDRARGYTF
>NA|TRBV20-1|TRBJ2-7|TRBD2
TGCAGTGCTAGAGATCTGAAACTAGCGGGAGCGTACGAGCAGTACTTC
CSARDLKLAGAYEQYF
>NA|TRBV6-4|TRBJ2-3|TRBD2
TGTGCCAGCAGACAAAGGACTAGCGGGACCCTACAAACAGATACGCAGTATTTT
CASRQRTSGTLQTDTQYF